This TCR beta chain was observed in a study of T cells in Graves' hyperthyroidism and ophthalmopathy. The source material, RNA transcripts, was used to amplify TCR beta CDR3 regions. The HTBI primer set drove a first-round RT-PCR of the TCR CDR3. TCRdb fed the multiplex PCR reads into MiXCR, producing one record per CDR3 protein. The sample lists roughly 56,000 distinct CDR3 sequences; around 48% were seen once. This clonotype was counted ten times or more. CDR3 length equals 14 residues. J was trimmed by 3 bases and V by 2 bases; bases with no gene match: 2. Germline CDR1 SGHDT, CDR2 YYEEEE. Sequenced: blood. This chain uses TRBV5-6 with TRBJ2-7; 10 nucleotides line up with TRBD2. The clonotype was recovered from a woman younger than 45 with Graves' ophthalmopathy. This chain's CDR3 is CASSFGLADYEQYF. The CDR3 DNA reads TGTGCCAGCAGCTTCGGACTAGCGGACTACGAGCAGTACTTC.